Below are 30 T cell receptor beta chains sequenced from a single sample in a study of blood T cell repertoires in COVID-19. The protocol was immunoSEQ multiplex PCR, while the TCRdb copy is restricted to in-frame clones and leaves out a portion. The sample yields tens of thousands of clones, approximately 76% seen once. Sequencing used peripheral blood. These receptors were taken from a man aged 65 to 85 with active or convalescent COVID-19.

The J gene is TRBJ2-3, the V gene TRBV5-4, with 8 bases that match TRBD2. Germline trimming cut 3 bases from V and 1 base from J; bases unmatched to any gene: 4. Germline V lookup: CDR1 SGHNT, CDR2 YYREEE (reference sequence). The CDR3 totals 15 residues. The CDR3 DNA reads TGTGCCAGCAGCTCGGGGGGGCAACGCACAGATACGCAGTATTTT. Protein product: CASSSGGQRTDTQYF.

This clone appeared once. The rearrangement uses TRBV2 and TRBJ1-1; perhaps TRBD1 as D (5 bases). Germline V gene sequence: CDR1 SNHLY, CDR2 FYNNEI. The CDR3 consists of 14 residues. Trimming removed 0 bases from V and 11 bases from J, with 16 bases in between. CDR3 region: CASSEAEGPEKAFF. The CDR3 DNA reads as TGTGCCAGCAGTGAAGCGGAGGGACCTGAGAAGGCTTTCTTT.

This clone has just a few counts. The chain couples TRBV30 to TRBJ1-5; D gene unclear. The V end was cut by 3 bases, the J end by 2 bases, with 11 bases between. The germline gives CDR1 GTSNPN, CDR2 SVGIG (reference sequence). CDR3 length: 14 amino acids. Here the CDR3 reads CAWSHSQGNQPQHF. CDR3 bases: TGTGCCTGGAGCCACTCCCAGGGCAATCAGCCCCAGCATTTT.

The rearrangement links TRBV2 to TRBJ2-4; 7 bases fit TRBD1. V lost 6 bases to trimming and J lost 6 bases; unmatched junction nucleotides: 5. The CDR3 length is 13 residues. CDR1 and CDR2 from the germline V gene are SNHLY and FYNNEI. The CDR3 DNA reads as TGTGCCAGCAGGGTAGGGGGCGGAAACATTCAGTACTTC. Its protein is CASRVGGGNIQYF.

This clone was picked up one time. This rearrangement joins TRBV7-2 to TRBJ1-1, with a tentative D call TRBD1 (6 bases). The CDR3 length is 15 residues. Trimming shortened V by 5 bases and J by 7 bases, and 20 bases separated the two germline ends. Germline V gene sequence: CDR1 SGHTA, CDR2 FQGNSA. The CDR3 here is CASSHTTIRTVEAFF. The CDR3 region has the DNA TGTGCCAGCAGCCATACTACTATCAGGACAGTTGAAGCTTTCTTT.

V is TRBV4-1 and J is TRBJ2-3; 9 positions match TRBD2. Unmatched junction bases numbered 13, after V lost 8 bases and J lost 10 bases. Germline V lookup: CDR1 MGHRA, CDR2 YSYEKL. CDR3 size: 14 residues. CDR3 loop: CASVGSGGAGAQYF. The CDR3 DNA reads TGCGCCAGCGTAGGTAGCGGGGGAGCGGGTGCGCAGTATTTT.

The V gene is TRBV2, the J gene TRBJ1-4; TRBD1 might be the D (5 bases). Germline V gene data show CDR1 as SNHLY and CDR2 as FYNNEI. The CDR3 consists of 12 residues. V lost 4 bases to trimming and J lost 13 bases, with 13 bases between them. As DNA, the CDR3 is TGTGCCAGCAGTGCGGATGGGGGGGGACTGTTTTTT. Protein: CASSADGGGLFF.

The chain is built from TRBV9 and TRBJ2-3; perhaps TRBD2 as D (5 bases). The length of the CDR3 is 17 residues. Per the germline V gene, CDR1 is SGDLS and CDR2 is YYNGEE. Between the trimmed V and J ends, which lost 3 bases and 2 bases, there was a span of 19 bases. CDR3 nucleotide sequence: TGTGCCAGCAGCGCCGCGAGGGTACTTAAGTTCACAGATACGCAGTATTTT. Its protein product is CASSAARVLKFTDTQYF.

The chain is built from TRBV27 and TRBJ1-5; 8 bases fit TRBD1. This CDR3 contains 16 residues. V was clipped by 9 bases and J by 5 bases; unmatched bases: 15. Germline V gene lookup returns CDR1 MNHEY and CDR2 SMNVEV (reference sequence). The CDR3 bases are TGTGCCAGTCGGAAAGGGACAGGCTTAACGGATCAGCCCCAGCATTTT. This gives the protein CASRKGTGLTDQPQHF.

Comments on this clone: One junction end does not reproduce the germline sequence, and a read error may be involved. The rearrangement links TRBV18 to TRBJ1-1; tentative D call: TRBD1 (5 bases). CDR1 is KGHSH, CDR2 LQKENI, per germline. This CDR3 contains 14 residues. DNA for the CDR3: TGTGCCAGCTCCCCACCGGATCTTCTAAGGGGAGCTTTCTTT. Translation: CASSPPDLLRGAFF.

This chain connects TRBV29-1 to TRBJ2-7; 7 bases align to TRBD2. V was pared by 5 bases and J by 7 bases, with 5 bases of the junction left unmatched. The CDR3 has 11 amino acids. Per the germline V gene, CDR1 is SQVTM and CDR2 is ANQGSEA. CDR3 in amino acids: CSVKREGEQYF. The CDR3 DNA follows: TGCAGCGTTAAAAGGGAGGGGGAGCAGTACTTC.

This CDR3 reads CAWSVRERSPLHF. CDR3 nucleotides: TGTGCCTGGAGTGTCAGGGAACGTTCACCCCTCCACTTT. V and J are TRBV30 and TRBJ1-6; D is perhaps TRBD1 (5 bases). Trimming cost V 0 bases and J 9 bases, with 9 bases left between them. The CDR3 is 13 residues long. Germline V gene data show CDR1 as GTSNPN and CDR2 as SVGIG (reference sequence). The entire variable domain, with the rest obtained from reference TRBV30 and TRBJ1-6, is as follows: SQTIHQWPATLVQPVGSPLSLECTVEGTSNPNLYWYRQAAGRGLQLLFYSVGIGQISSEVPQNLSASRPQDRQFILSSKKLLLSDSGFYLCAWSVRERSPLHFGNGTRLTVT.

CDR3 sequence (DNA): TGTGCCAGCAGTTTTTCAGCCAACGTCCTGACTTTC. Protein sequence: CASSFSANVLTF. The chain links TRBV12-3 or TRBV12-4 to TRBJ2-6; D is uncertain. The length of the CDR3 is 12 residues. Trimming left V 3 bases short and J 7 bases short, with 4 bases between.

This chain's CDR3 is CASSEWEHEAHYGYTF. The CDR3 DNA sequence: TGTGCCAGCAGTGAATGGGAGCACGAAGCCCACTATGGCTACACCTTC. The V and J genes are TRBV25-1 and TRBJ1-2, with D unclear. Germline CDR1 and CDR2: MGHDK and SYGVNS. The CDR3 has 16 amino acids. V was cut by 1 base and J by 3 bases, with 15 bases left in between.

At least ten counts were recorded for this clone. CDR3: CASSYSMGSNQPQHF. CDR3 DNA sequence: TGTGCCAGCAGTTACTCTATGGGCAGCAATCAGCCCCAGCATTTT. The rearrangement links TRBV6-5 to TRBJ1-5; D unresolved. The CDR3 runs to 15 residues. V dropped 0 bases and J dropped 1 base, with 7 bases sitting between them. Germline V gives CDR1 MNHEY, CDR2 SVGAGI.

This chain joins TRBV5-4 and TRBJ1-2; no reliable D call. Trimming shortened V by 4 bases and J by 4 bases, and 14 bases separated the two germline ends. This CDR3 is built from 14 residues. Germline loops: CDR1 SGHNT, CDR2 YYREEE (reference sequence). CDR3: CASSPPGQPYGYTF. CDR3 bases: TGTGCCAGCAGCCCCCCAGGTCAACCCTATGGCTACACCTTC.

Turning to this clone: At one of its ends the junction is not consistent with the germline gene, which may arise from a read error. CDR3 amino acids: CASSEPEGVEKLFF. DNA for the CDR3: TGTGCTAGCAGCGAACCCGAGGGTGTTGAAAAACTGTTTTTT. This sequence joins TRBV7-7 and TRBJ1-4; D not resolved. This CDR3 has 14 residues. Germline V gives CDR1 SSHAT, CDR2 FNYEAQ (reference sequence).

The chain employs TRBV18 and TRBJ1-4; possible D gene TRBD1, 6 bases. V lost 5 bases and J lost 6, with 16 bases in between. Germline loops: CDR1 KGHSH, CDR2 LQKENI. The CDR3 runs 15 residues. CDR3 loop: CASSIIRDTDEKLFF. The CDR3 bases are TGTGCCAGCTCAATAATCCGGGACACCGATGAAAAACTGTTTTTT.

The chain is built from TRBV7-3 and TRBJ1-1, with TRBD1 as a possible D gene (6 bases). The CDR3 length is 15 residues. Germline values: CDR1 SGHTA, CDR2 FQGTGA. The ends were cut back, 2 bases at V and 6 bases at J, with 16 bases in the middle. The CDR3 is CASSLVPQGSAEAFF. CDR3 in DNA: TGTGCCAGCAGCTTAGTCCCCCAGGGGTCCGCTGAAGCTTTCTTT.

This chain joins TRBV11-3 and TRBJ2-7; D is undetermined. The V gene lost 4 bases and the J gene lost 7 bases, with 8 bases spanning the gap. CDR1 SGHNT and CDR2 YENEEA come from the germline V gene. The CDR3 totals 11 residues. The CDR3 here is CASSSAREQYF. As DNA, the CDR3 is TGTGCCAGCAGCTCCGCCCGGGAGCAGTACTTC.

The chain uses TRBV5-1 and TRBJ1-1, with TRBD1 matching 7 bases. CDR3 size: 15 residues. With V trimmed by 2 bases and J by 0 bases, 4 bases remained unmatched. Germline CDR1 SGHRS, CDR2 YFSETQ. CDR3 DNA sequence: TGCGCCAGCAGCTTCCAGACAGGGATGAACACTGAAGCTTTCTTT. Translation gives CASSFQTGMNTEAFF. The full variable domain, in which reference TRBV5-1 and TRBJ1-1 provide the parts outside the CDR3, is KAGVTQTPRYLIKTRGQQVTLSCSPISGHRSVSWYQQTPGQGLQFLFEYFSETQRNKGNFPGRFSGRQFSNSRSEMNVSTLELGDSALYLCASSFQTGMNTEAFFGQGTRLTVV.

This chain's CDR3 is CASSLDTADNSPLHF. CDR3 nucleotide sequence: TGTGCCAGCAGCTTGGACACGGCAGACAATTCACCCCTCCACTTT. The rearrangement joins TRBV7-9 to TRBJ1-6, with D possibly matching TRBD1 (5 bases). CDR3 length: 15 residues. CDR1 and CDR2 (germline): SEHNR, FQNEAQ (reference sequence). V gave up 3 bases and J gave up 7 bases, with 13 bases separating them. Full variable domain (outside the CDR3, taken from reference TRBV7-9 and TRBJ1-6): DTGVSQNPRHKITKRGQNVTFRCDPISEHNRLYWYRQTLGQGPEFLTYFQNEAQLEKSRLLSDRFSAERPKGSFSTLEIQRTEQGDSAMYLCASSLDTADNSPLHFGNGTRLTVT.

This sequence joins TRBV9 and TRBJ2-3; no firm D call. The CDR3 is made up of 12 amino acids. From germline, CDR1 is SGDLS and CDR2 YYNGEE. V lost 0 bases and J 5 bases, leaving 4 bases between the germline ends. In DNA form, the CDR3 reads TGTGCCAGCAGCGTAGCGGGAGATACGCAGTATTTT. Encoded protein: CASSVAGDTQYF.

The chain recombines TRBV24-1 with TRBJ2-5, with 9 nucleotides matching TRBD2. After removal of 9 bases from V and 2 bases from J, the junction contained 6 bases not matched to a gene. Germline V gene lookup returns CDR1 KGHDR and CDR2 SFDVKD. The CDR3 has 14 residues. CDR3 nucleotides: TGTGCCACCGAGGCTAGCGGGGCTCAAGAGACCCAGTACTTC. Protein: CATEASGAQETQYF.

The chain links TRBV7-9 to TRBJ2-1, with TRBD2 matching 7 bases. The trim removed 4 bases at V and 0 bases at J, leaving 12 bases unmatched. The germline V gene has CDR1 SEHNR and CDR2 FQNEAQ (reference sequence). This CDR3 contains 18 residues. The CDR3 DNA reads TGTGCCAGCAGCTCCCTGACGGCGGGGGAGTCCTCCTACAATGAGCAGTTCTTC. Translated: CASSSLTAGESSYNEQFF.

V usage is TRBV10-3 and J usage is TRBJ2-2; maybe TRBD1 (6 bases). V was cut by 7 bases and J by 0 bases, with 12 bases left in between. Germline CDR1 reads ENHRY; CDR2 reads SYGVKD. This CDR3 region has 15 residues. In DNA form, the CDR3 reads TGTGCCATCAATCGGGACACTTCGAACACCGGGGAGCTGTTTTTT. It specifies CAINRDTSNTGELFF.

The chain couples TRBV6-6 to TRBJ1-3, with a tentative D call TRBD1 (5 bases). The CDR3 is made up of 15 amino acids. V lost 6 bases and J 2 bases, leaving 14 bases between the germline ends. CDR1 is MNHNY and CDR2 is SVGAGI in the germline V gene (reference sequence). The CDR3 is CASRELTGAGNTIYF. The CDR3, as DNA: TGTGCCAGCAGAGAACTTACGGGGGCTGGAAACACCATATATTTT.

The V call is TRBV6-6, the J call TRBJ1-1; D call uncertain. The germline gives CDR1 MNHNY, CDR2 SVGAGI (reference sequence). The CDR3 is 14 amino acids. V was shortened by 7 bases and J by 1 base, with 13 bases between the two germline ends. The CDR3 loop is CASNPSRGNTEAFF. Written as DNA, the CDR3 is TGTGCCAGCAACCCCTCCCGAGGGAACACTGAAGCTTTCTTT.

The rearrangement links TRBV3-1 (or the pseudogene TRBV3-2) to TRBJ2-2, with 8 bases that match TRBD2. V shed 4 bases, J shed 5 bases, and the junction held 12 bases outside the gene matches. This CDR3 is 17 amino acids long. Looked up from germline, CDR1 is LGHDT and CDR2 is YNNKEL (reference sequence). The CDR3 nucleotides read TGTGCCAGCAGCCGCGACGGGGGGGTCCGAGGGACCGGGGAGCTGTTTTTT. Translated, it gives CASSRDGGVRGTGELFF.

This chain connects TRBV7-9 to TRBJ1-1; 9 nucleotides line up with TRBD1. The CDR3 sequence is 14 residues long. Losses at the gene ends were 7 bases for V and 5 bases for J; bases not matched to a gene: 8. Per the germline V gene, CDR1 is SEHNR and CDR2 is FQNEAQ (reference sequence). CDR3 nucleotides: TGTGCCAGCACCCTCACAGGGGGCAGTACTGAAGCTTTCTTT. Translated: CASTLTGGSTEAFF.